This TCR beta chain was sequenced in a study of blood T cells in healthy people across ages. V lost 8 bases to trimming and J lost 4 bases, with 2 bases between them. Germline V gene data show CDR1 as MNHEY and CDR2 as SMNVEV (reference sequence). The CDR3 spans 9 residues. With a J-beta primer mix and a sample-barcoded 5' primer, a second PCR ran about 7 to 12 cycles. One entry per CDR3 protein, called by TCRdb with MiXCR from the 5' RACE reads. The sample carries around 1,000,000 distinct CDR3 sequences, approximately 25% recorded once. Broader study findings: Strongly correlated with naive T cell percentage was TCR beta diversity. In long-lived donors, naive CD4+ cell counts and diversity exceeded those of aged donors. A conclusive naive versus antigen-experienced comparison was prevented by the unsorted PBMCs.

This clonotype was seen more than once but under ten times. Its antigen is undetermined. These same data were also listed under a study on T cells of mothers and their children.

Sequencing was carried out using blood. The rearrangement joins TRBV27 to TRBJ1-2; D not certain. This TCR was sampled from a girl aged 2 to 9 in good health. The CDR3 DNA follows: TGTGCCAGCCTCTATGGCTACACCTTC. Translating gives CASLYGYTF.